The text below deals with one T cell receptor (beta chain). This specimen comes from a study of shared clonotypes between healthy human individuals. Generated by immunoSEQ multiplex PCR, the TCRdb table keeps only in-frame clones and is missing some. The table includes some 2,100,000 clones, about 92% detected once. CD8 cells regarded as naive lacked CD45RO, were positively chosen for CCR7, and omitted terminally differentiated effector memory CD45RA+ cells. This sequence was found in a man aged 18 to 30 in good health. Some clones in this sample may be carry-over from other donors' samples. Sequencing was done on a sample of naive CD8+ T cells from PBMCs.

The CDR3 coding sequence is TGTGCCAGCAGCTGGGGTAGCGAGGCCAATTACTTC. Amino acid sequence: CASSWGSEANYF. V gene TRBV5-6 combines with J gene TRBJ2-7; a weak D match, TRBD2 (5 bases). From germline, CDR1 is SGHDT and CDR2 YYEEEE. Trimming cost V 3 bases and J 13 bases, with 17 bases left between them. This CDR3 has 12 amino acids.